Listed here are 9 T cell receptor beta chains from one sample, sequenced in a study of tumor-infiltrating lymphocytes in primary liver carcinoma (dated by TCRdb to 2016 to 2017). For sequencing, an Illumina HiSeq 2500 was employed. Starting from 450 to 500 ng total RNA, TCRbeta-specific cDNA was produced by reverse transcription with a constant-region primer and ProtoScript II reverse transcriptase. Three nested multiplex PCR rounds, following a slightly modified ARM-PCR procedure, were used to build the TCRbeta libraries. The first two PCR rounds used multiplex TRBV1-TRBV30 forward primers with a Cbeta reverse primer, each for roughly 10 cycles. TCRdb reprocessed the public reads (quality trimming at Q25 with fastp, clone calling with MiXCR) and kept in-frame beta chains. Here each entry gathers all rows of one CDR3 protein and keeps the most common genes and DNA. This sample gives about 54,000 distinct CDR3 sequences in total; 60% to 75% of them show up just once. The ten biggest clones cover less than 30% of the sample.

Total RNA and DNA were co-extracted from about 20-30 mg of bulk tissue with the AllPrep DNA/RNA mini kit, without cell sorting. Sample: liver tumor tissue from sampling region 2. The intended sense of this specimen's cell subset or site label: tumor region T2, inferior pole. These receptors were obtained from a middle-aged man with primary liver carcinoma and hepatitis B virus infection.

On this clonotype itself: Lacking the conserved final phenylalanine or tryptophan, this CDR3 likely reflects a read error. CDR3 DNA sequence: TGTGCCAGCAGCTTTGACGGACAGTTCTCCTACGAGCAGTACTAT. Translation gives CASSFDGQFSYEQYY. The chain has TRBV11-1 and TRBJ2-7, with D possibly matching TRBD1 (6 bases). The CDR3 covers 15 residues. Trimming removed 3 bases at V and 0 bases at J, with 12 bases between. CDR1 is SGHAT and CDR2 is FQDESV in the germline V gene (reference sequence).

Of note for this clonotype: At one of its ends the junction is not consistent with the germline gene, which may arise from a read error. The chain recombines TRBV6-2 or TRBV6-3 with TRBJ2-3; weak D call: TRBD2 (5 bases). This CDR3 has 15 amino acids. Per germline, CDR1 MNHEY and CDR2 SVGEGT. CDR3 DNA: TGTGCCAGCAGTGACGGACTGGCGGAGTCAGATACGCAGTGTTTT. This translates into CASSDGLAESDTQCF.

In the case of this clonotype: Germline is not matched at one junction end, which may reflect a read error. The chain links TRBV29-1 to TRBJ1-2, with a tentative D call TRBD1 (6 bases). This CDR3 comprises 13 residues. Germline CDR1 and CDR2: SQVTM and ANQGSEA. The CDR3 sequence: CSVTTRGTDGYIF. The CDR3 DNA sequence: TGCAGCGTTACAACAAGGGGGACGGATGGCTACATCTTC.

V is TRBV4-1 and J is TRBJ2-3, with unresolved D. This CDR3 contains 15 residues. Germline V CDR1 and CDR2: MGHRA, YSYEKL. Between the trimmed V and J ends, which lost 0 bases and 1 base, there was a span of 8 bases. The CDR3 protein is CASSQDSIGTDTQYF. CDR3 bases: TGCGCCAGCAGCCAAGATTCTATCGGCACAGATACGCAGTATTTT.

The J gene is TRBJ1-4, the V gene TRBV11-2; 9 bases fit TRBD1. Germline loops: CDR1 SGHAT, CDR2 FQNNGV. Losses at the gene ends were 3 bases for V and 17 bases for J; bases not matched to a gene: 19. CDR3 length equals 16 residues. The CDR3: CASSLDRGSGGWKPFF. CDR3 nucleotides: TGTGCCAGCAGCTTGGACAGGGGTTCGGGTGGATGGAAACCATTTTTT.

By its share, this clonotype is large. V usage is TRBV29-1 and J usage is TRBJ2-5; maybe TRBD2 (6 bases). Looked up from germline, CDR1 is SQVTM and CDR2 is ANQGSEA. This CDR3 is built from 13 residues. The V end lost 3 bases, the J end lost 3 bases, and 11 bases lay between the germline ends. The CDR3 region has the DNA TGCAGCGTTGAGGGACTTAACAAAGAGACCCAGTACTTC. Its protein product is CSVEGLNKETQYF.

This clonotype occurred many times. The chain joins TRBV7-9 to TRBJ2-3; no firm D call. The CDR3 spans 11 residues. V dropped 5 bases and J dropped 6 bases, with 6 bases sitting between them. The germline CDR1 and CDR2 sequences are SEHNR and FQNEAQ (reference sequence). CDR3 DNA sequence: TGTGCCAGCAGCCCCCCCGATACGCAGTATTTT. Its protein product is CASSPPDTQYF. Full variable domain (remainder filled in from reference TRBV7-9 and TRBJ2-3): DTGVSQNPRHKITKRGQNVTFRCDPISEHNRLYWYRQTLGQGPEFLTYFQNEAQLEKSRLLSDRFSAERPKGSFSTLEIQRTEQGDSAMYLCASSPPDTQYFGPGTRLTVL.

In the case of this clonotype: The germline gene is not matched at one end of the junction; a read error may be the cause. The chain recombines TRBV4-1 with TRBJ2-7; D is unresolved. Germline V CDR1 and CDR2: MGHRA, YSYEKL. This CDR3 region has 15 residues. CDR3 sequence (DNA): TGCGCCAGCAACCAAGATTTAGGAGTTCAATACGAGCGGTACTTC. Translated, it gives CASNQDLGVQYERYF.

Details on this clonotype: As the CDR3 is not closed by the conserved phenylalanine or tryptophan, this likely results from a read error. This chain connects TRBV5-4 to TRBJ2-5; 12 nucleotides align to TRBD2. Germline loops: CDR1 SGHNT, CDR2 YYREEE (reference sequence). This CDR3 spans 15 amino acids. With V trimmed by 6 bases and J by 3 bases, 6 bases remained unmatched. CDR3 sequence (DNA): TGTGCCAGCAACTCGAGACTAGCGGGAGAAGAGACCCAGTACTAC. Amino acid sequence: CASNSRLAGEETQYY.